This T cell receptor (beta chain) was identified in a study of shared clonotypes between healthy human individuals. Study conclusions and caveats: Some clonotypes were shared by all four sorted-subset donors, while others were not shared. The non-shared ones had lower generation probabilities than the shared ones.

Only CD45RO-negative cells positively selected for CCR7 counted as naive CD8 cells, so terminally differentiated effector memory CD45RA+ cells were excluded. As to this clone: Its antigen is as yet unknown. Other nucleotide sequences in the sample specify the same CDR3.

Sequencing used immunoSEQ multiplex PCR; TCRdb keeps in-frame clones, though not all of them. The sample has more than 550,000 clones, approximately 90% seen once. This sequence was found in a man aged 30 to 39 in good health. Material: naive CD8+ T cells sorted from blood.

The DNA of the CDR3 is TGTGCCAGCAGCTTAGGTGAGGACAGCTACGAGCAGTACTTC. It codes for CASSLGEDSYEQYF. The V gene is TRBV7-6, the J gene TRBJ2-7; possible D gene TRBD1, 6 bases. Deletions cut 1 base from V and 3 bases from J, with 10 bases between. This CDR3 spans 14 amino acids. Germline V gives CDR1 SGHVS, CDR2 FNYEAQ.